The 24 T cell receptor beta chains in this list originate from one sample, sequenced in a study of T cells in Graves' hyperthyroidism and ophthalmopathy. From RNA transcripts, TCR beta CDR3 regions were amplified. The TCR CDR3 first-round RT-PCR relied on the HTBI primer set. A single record per CDR3 protein comes from TCRdb applying MiXCR to the multiplex PCR reads. Found here are about 400,000 distinct CDR3 sequences, 11% to 15% of them singletons; the top ten hold 28%. Material for sequencing was blood. The receptor set was obtained from a man aged 45-65 years with Graves' ophthalmopathy.

This clonotype was found many times. The genes are TRBV3-1 and TRBJ2-2; 8 bases are shared with TRBD1. The germline gives CDR1 LGHDT, CDR2 YNNKEL (reference sequence). This CDR3 is built from 17 residues. With V trimmed by 4 bases and J by 1 base, 8 bases remained unmatched. The CDR3, as DNA: TGTGCCAGCAGCCCCTACCGTGGACAGGGGAACACCGGGGAGCTGTTTTTT. Its protein product is CASSPYRGQGNTGELFF.

This clonotype was recorded a few times. This chain links TRBV24-1 with TRBJ2-3, with 11 bases that match TRBD2. With V trimmed by 4 bases and J by 2 bases, 4 bases remained unmatched. Germline values: CDR1 KGHDR, CDR2 SFDVKD. The length of the CDR3 is 16 residues. DNA of the CDR3: TGTGCCACCAGTGACTGGACTAGCGGGCACACAGATACGCAGTATTTT. Translating gives CATSDWTSGHTDTQYF.

This clonotype has only a few counts. This chain uses TRBV7-2 with TRBJ1-5, with 10 bases that match TRBD1. V was pared by 5 bases and J by 6 bases, with 7 bases of the junction left unmatched. The CDR3 consists of 15 residues. In germline, CDR1 is SGHTA, CDR2 FQGNSA. The CDR3 region is CASSPRQGASQPQHF. For the CDR3, the DNA is TGTGCCAGCAGCCCTCGACAGGGGGCCTCTCAGCCCCAGCATTTT.

This clonotype was picked up many times. The chain uses TRBV30 and TRBJ2-1; the match to TRBD2 covers 11 bases. This CDR3 comprises 15 residues. Trimming removed 5 bases from V and 3 bases from J; junction bases left unmatched: 6. The V gene's germline CDR1 is GTSNPN and CDR2 SVGIG (reference sequence). The CDR3 reads CAWGVAGGNYNEQFF. In DNA, the CDR3 is TGTGCCTGGGGGGTAGCGGGAGGGAACTACAATGAGCAGTTCTTC.

This clonotype showed up many times. The gene calls are TRBV19 and TRBJ2-5; 11 bases align to TRBD1. V was clipped by 6 bases and J by 5 bases; unmatched bases: 5. CDR3 length equals 14 residues. Germline CDR1 LNHDA, CDR2 SQIVND (reference sequence). CDR3 in DNA: TGTGCCAGTAGGGACAGGGGGCGAGGTGAGACCCAGTACTTC. Its translation is CASRDRGRGETQYF.

This clonotype was seen ten or more times. The rearrangement joins TRBV2 to TRBJ2-2, with 7 bases fitting TRBD2. Trimming at V came to 6 bases and at J to 4 bases, leaving 5 bases not matched to a gene. The CDR3 contains 14 residues. The germline gives CDR1 SNHLY, CDR2 FYNNEI. CDR3 residues: CASRAPGGTGELFF. CDR3 nucleotides: TGTGCCAGCAGAGCCCCGGGAGGCACCGGGGAGCTGTTTTTT.

Ten or more counts support this clonotype. The chain couples TRBV11-2 to TRBJ2-7, with 10 nucleotides matching TRBD2. This CDR3 is 13 amino acids long. Germline assignment: CDR1 SGHAT and CDR2 FQNNGV. The junction had 3 bases not matched to a gene; V was cut back by 7 bases and J by 3 bases. CDR3 in amino acids: CASKLAGNYEQYF. CDR3 sequence (DNA): TGTGCCAGCAAACTAGCGGGAAACTACGAGCAGTACTTC.

The chain couples TRBV7-9 to TRBJ2-1; 9 bases agree with TRBD2. V lost 8 bases, J lost 0 bases, and 5 bases stayed unmatched. The CDR3 is 15 amino acids. Germline V gene sequence: CDR1 SEHNR, CDR2 FQNEAQ (reference sequence). The CDR3 nucleotides are TGTGCCAGCGGTCATAGCGGGAGCTCCTACAATGAGCAGTTCTTC. Its translation: CASGHSGSSYNEQFF.

The table lists this clonotype with a few counts. A much larger clone is a single base away; this may be a read error. The CDR3 DNA sequence: TGTGCCTGGAGTGGAGACTCCGGCGAGCAGCACTTC. This codes for CAWSGDSGEQHF. The chain has TRBV30 and TRBJ2-7; no reliable D call. Germline loops: CDR1 GTSNPN, CDR2 SVGIG (reference sequence). The CDR3 is 12 amino acids.

The CDR3 loop reads CASSDISPREQFF. The DNA of the CDR3 is TGCGCCAGCAGTGATATATCCCCGCGGGAGCAGTTCTTC. The chain employs TRBV10-1 and TRBJ2-1; D unclear. This CDR3 has 13 residues. V lost 3 bases and J lost 10, with 13 bases in between. Germline values: CDR1 WNHNN, CDR2 SYGVQD (reference sequence).

Notes on this clonotype: One end of the junction fails to match germline, which may point to a read error. The V and J genes are TRBV20-1 and TRBJ1-6, with TRBD1 matching 7 bases. CDR1 DFQATT and CDR2 SNEGSKA come from the germline V gene (reference sequence). The CDR3 has 13 amino acids. In DNA form, the CDR3 reads TGCAGTGCGAGAGGGACAGCAAATTCACCCCTCCACTTT. This encodes CSARGTANSPLHF.

The V call is TRBV18, the J call TRBJ2-2; D is unresolved. Germline CDR1 reads KGHSH; CDR2 reads LQKENI. The V end was cut by 3 bases, the J end by 6 bases, with 11 bases between. The CDR3 spans 14 residues. CDR3 DNA sequence: TGTGCCAGCTCACCCAAGCATGGAGCCGGGGAGCTGTTTTTT. Translated, it gives CASSPKHGAGELFF.

This clonotype was seen ten or more times. The rearrangement links TRBV2 to TRBJ2-3, with D uncertain. The V end was cut by 6 bases, the J end by 1 base, with 14 bases between. Germline CDR1 is SNHLY and CDR2 is FYNNEI. The CDR3 is made up of 15 amino acids. CDR3 in DNA: TGTGCCAGCAGATTGGCTAAATCTGGCACAGATACGCAGTATTTT. Amino acids: CASRLAKSGTDTQYF.

This clonotype was observed at least ten times. The rearrangement uses TRBV2 and TRBJ2-3; 14 positions agree with TRBD2. The CDR3 is made up of 17 amino acids. The junction had 13 bases not matched to a gene; V was cut back by 10 bases and J by 4 bases. Germline-derived CDR1 and CDR2 are SNHLY and FYNNEI. The CDR3 DNA reads as TGTGCCAACACGCCGGGACTAGCGGGAGATTCGGCAGATACGCAGTATTTT. Its protein is CANTPGLAGDSADTQYF.

There are many counts of this clonotype. CDR3 sequence reads: CSSPSKAETYEQYF. In DNA, the CDR3 is TGCAGCAGCCCCTCGAAAGCGGAAACCTACGAGCAGTACTTC. J is TRBJ2-7 and V is TRBV20-1, with D perhaps TRBD2 (5 bases). The germline V gene has CDR1 DFQATT and CDR2 SNEGSKA (reference sequence). The CDR3 consists of 14 residues.

The rearrangement links TRBV10-1 to TRBJ2-1; D tentatively reads TRBD1 or TRBD2 (5 bases each). This CDR3 has 14 residues. In germline, CDR1 is WNHNN, CDR2 SYGVQD (reference sequence). Trimming cost V 3 bases and J 5 bases, with 11 bases left between them. CDR3 coding DNA: TGCGCCAGCAGTGAAGCCGGGACCAACAATGAGCAGTTCTTC. Amino acids: CASSEAGTNNEQFF.

This clonotype appeared many times. DNA of the CDR3: TGTGCCAGCAGTTTTAGGACAGGCCTTGGCTACACCTTC. As protein: CASSFRTGLGYTF. The chain employs TRBV12-3 or TRBV12-4 and TRBJ1-2, with TRBD1 identical over 7 bases. V was pared by 3 bases and J by 7 bases, with 5 bases of the junction left unmatched. CDR3 size: 13 residues.

The gene calls are TRBV5-1 and TRBJ2-1; TRBD2 aligns across 9 bases. Germline loops: CDR1 SGHRS, CDR2 YFSETQ. Trimming at V came to 1 base and at J to 7 bases, leaving 6 bases not matched to a gene. The CDR3 spans 15 residues. CDR3 in DNA: TGCGCCAGCAGCTTGATTAGCGGGAGTAGAAATGAGCAGTTCTTC. It translates to CASSLISGSRNEQFF. Using reference TRBV5-1 and TRBJ2-1 for the parts outside the CDR3, the full variable domain is KAGVTQTPRYLIKTRGQQVTLSCSPISGHRSVSWYQQTPGQGLQFLFEYFSETQRNKGNFPGRFSGRQFSNSRSEMNVSTLELGDSALYLCASSLISGSRNEQFFGPGTRLTVL.

This clonotype appeared many times. The chain has TRBV20-1 and TRBJ2-1, with 8 bases lining up with TRBD2. Unmatched junction bases numbered 8, after V lost 6 bases and J lost 4 bases. Germline CDR1 DFQATT, CDR2 SNEGSKA (reference sequence). The CDR3 covers 14 residues. The CDR3 DNA is TGCAGTGCCCACGGGGGCGGGAGGTACAATGAGCAGTTCTTC. It encodes CSAHGGGRYNEQFF.

The genes are TRBV7-9 and TRBJ1-1; 7 bases line up with TRBD1. The V segment lost 6 bases and the J segment 4 bases; nucleotides outside the gene matches: 11. The CDR3 has 15 residues. Germline CDR1 and CDR2: SEHNR and FQNEAQ (reference sequence). This CDR3 reads CASRSRQGKGTEAFF. CDR3 nucleotides: TGTGCCAGCAGATCCAGACAGGGAAAAGGCACTGAAGCTTTCTTT.

As for this clonotype: This could be a read error, since a much larger clone is one nucleotide away. The J gene is TRBJ2-7, the V gene TRBV29-1; D remains unclear. The CDR3 contains 11 residues. Germline CDR1 SQVTM, CDR2 ANQGSEA. V lost 6 bases and J 6 bases, leaving 12 bases between the germline ends. The CDR3 reads CSVRLDSEQYF. The CDR3 bases are TGCAGCGTCCGATTGGATTCCGAGCAGTACTTC.

This clonotype was observed at least ten times. The chain recombines TRBV3-1 with TRBJ2-1; 11 bases map to TRBD2. V shed 1 base and J 6 bases; nucleotides not matched to a gene: 2. The CDR3 loop spans 15 amino acids. The V gene's germline CDR1 is LGHDT and CDR2 YNNKEL (reference sequence). The CDR3 is CASSQGLAGTNEQFF. CDR3 bases: TGTGCCAGCAGCCAAGGACTAGCGGGGACCAATGAGCAGTTCTTC.

CDR3 in amino acids: CASSSTPENYEQYF. The CDR3 DNA follows: TGTGCCAGCAGTTCCACACCAGAAAACTACGAGCAGTACTTC. The rearrangement links TRBV6-2 or TRBV6-3 to TRBJ2-7, with D unresolved. CDR3 length equals 14 residues. Germline loops: CDR1 MNHEY, CDR2 SVGEGT. V shed 4 bases and J shed 3 bases, with 13 bases lying between them.

This clonotype has more than one count but fewer than ten. V and J are TRBV14 and TRBJ2-1, with D maybe TRBD1 (5 bases). CDR3 length: 15 residues. Trimming removed 4 bases from V and 2 bases from J, with 12 bases in between. Germline lookup yields CDR1 SGHDN and CDR2 FVKESK. The CDR3 DNA is TGTGCCAGCAGCCTAGGGGTCCCCGCCTACAATGAGCAGTTCTTC. This codes for CASSLGVPAYNEQFF.